This TCR beta chain was retrieved from a study of CD8+ T cells in alopecia areata. Background on the study: Treated patients swallowed 5 to 10 mg of oral tofacitinib twice daily.

This clone has only a few counts. Sequencing templates came from extracted RNA that was reverse transcribed into cDNA. Clones were read by immunoSEQ multiplex PCR, and TCRdb kept only the in-frame ones, dropping some. Counted here are some 120,000 clones, around 60% occurring once; the ten biggest clones make up 3.5% to 5%. The investigators collected lesional scalp punch biopsies and peripheral blood from alopecia areata patients. CDR3 size: 17 residues. V dropped 3 bases and J dropped 5 bases, with 22 bases sitting between them. The germline gives CDR1 MGHRA, CDR2 YSYEKL. The rearrangement links TRBV4-1 to TRBJ1-1; a possible D gene is TRBD1 (6 bases). The source was CD4+ T cells sorted from blood, collected at week 0. This TCR came from a human donor with alopecia areata. The CDR3 bases are TGCGCCAGCAGCCAGTCTGGTTGGGGGCAGGCTGGGACTGAAGCTTTCTTT. It specifies CASSQSGWGQAGTEAFF.